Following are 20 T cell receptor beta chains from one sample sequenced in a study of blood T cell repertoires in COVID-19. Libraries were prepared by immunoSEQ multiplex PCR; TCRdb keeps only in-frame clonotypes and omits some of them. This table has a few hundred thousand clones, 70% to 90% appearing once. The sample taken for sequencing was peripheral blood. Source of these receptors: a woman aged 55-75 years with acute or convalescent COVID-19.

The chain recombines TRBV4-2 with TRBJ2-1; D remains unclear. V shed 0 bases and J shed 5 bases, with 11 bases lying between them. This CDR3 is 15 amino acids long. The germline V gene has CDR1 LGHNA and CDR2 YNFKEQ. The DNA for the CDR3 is TGTGCCAGCAGCCAAGATATAATGGCTGACAATGAGCAGTTCTTC. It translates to CASSQDIMADNEQFF.

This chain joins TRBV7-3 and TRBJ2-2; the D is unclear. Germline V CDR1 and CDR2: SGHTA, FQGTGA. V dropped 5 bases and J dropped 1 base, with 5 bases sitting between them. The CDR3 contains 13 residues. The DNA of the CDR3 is TGTGCCAGCAGCCCCGGGAACACCGGGGAGCTGTTTTTT. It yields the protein CASSPGNTGELFF.

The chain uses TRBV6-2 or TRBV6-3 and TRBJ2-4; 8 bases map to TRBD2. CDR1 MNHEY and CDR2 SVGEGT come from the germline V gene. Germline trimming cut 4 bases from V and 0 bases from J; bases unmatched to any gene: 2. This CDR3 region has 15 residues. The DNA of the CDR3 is TGTGCCAGCAGTTCGGGGGGGCTAGCCAAAAACATTCAGTACTTC. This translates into CASSSGGLAKNIQYF.

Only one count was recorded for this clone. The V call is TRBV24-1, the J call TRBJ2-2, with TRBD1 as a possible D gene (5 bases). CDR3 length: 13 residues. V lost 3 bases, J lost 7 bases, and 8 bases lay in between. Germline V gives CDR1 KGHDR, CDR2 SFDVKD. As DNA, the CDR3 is TGTGCCACCAGTGATCAGGGTAGCGGGGAGCTGTTTTTT. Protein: CATSDQGSGELFF.

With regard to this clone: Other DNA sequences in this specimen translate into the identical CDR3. The CDR3 spells CASSVDPQGGMNTEAFF. The CDR3, as DNA: TGTGCCAGCAGCGTAGATCCCCAGGGCGGTATGAACACTGAAGCTTTCTTT. The chain employs TRBV9 and TRBJ1-1, with D possibly matching TRBD1 (5 bases). The CDR3 length is 17 residues. Germline values: CDR1 SGDLS, CDR2 YYNGEE. V shed 0 bases and J shed 0 bases, with 15 bases lying between them.

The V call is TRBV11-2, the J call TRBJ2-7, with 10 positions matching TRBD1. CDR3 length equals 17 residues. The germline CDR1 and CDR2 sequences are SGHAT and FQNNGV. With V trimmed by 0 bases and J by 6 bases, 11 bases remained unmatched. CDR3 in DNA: TGTGCCAGCAGCTTAGACGGAACGGGGACAGGGGCTCCCGAGCAGTACTTC. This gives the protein CASSLDGTGTGAPEQYF.

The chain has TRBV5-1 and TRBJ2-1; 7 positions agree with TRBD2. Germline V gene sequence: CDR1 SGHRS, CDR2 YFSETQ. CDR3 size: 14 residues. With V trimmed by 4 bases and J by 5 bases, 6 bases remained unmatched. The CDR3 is CASSNTGGNNEQFF. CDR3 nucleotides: TGCGCCAGCAGCAACACCGGGGGGAACAATGAGCAGTTCTTC.

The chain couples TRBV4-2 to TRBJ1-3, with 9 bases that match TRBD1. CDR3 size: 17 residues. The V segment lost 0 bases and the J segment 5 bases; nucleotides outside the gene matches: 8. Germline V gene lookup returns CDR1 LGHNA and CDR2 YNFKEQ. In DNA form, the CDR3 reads TGTGCCAGCAGCCAAGAGTTCCAGGGACAGGGAAGAAACACCATATATTTT. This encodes CASSQEFQGQGRNTIYF.

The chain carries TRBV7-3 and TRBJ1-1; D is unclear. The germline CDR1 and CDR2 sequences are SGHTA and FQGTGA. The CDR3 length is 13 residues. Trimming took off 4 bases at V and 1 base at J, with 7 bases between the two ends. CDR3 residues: CASSSDSNTEAFF. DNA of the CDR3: TGTGCCAGCAGCTCGGACTCGAACACTGAAGCTTTCTTT.

CDR3 DNA: TGTGCCAGCAGTATCATAGCGGGGGGGCCCTGGGCAGATACGCAGTATTTT. As protein: CASSIIAGGPWADTQYF. The chain carries TRBV28 and TRBJ2-3, with 11 nucleotides matching TRBD2. Germline V lookup: CDR1 MDHEN, CDR2 SYDVKM. The CDR3 consists of 17 residues. The trim removed 5 bases at V and 4 bases at J, leaving 11 bases unmatched.

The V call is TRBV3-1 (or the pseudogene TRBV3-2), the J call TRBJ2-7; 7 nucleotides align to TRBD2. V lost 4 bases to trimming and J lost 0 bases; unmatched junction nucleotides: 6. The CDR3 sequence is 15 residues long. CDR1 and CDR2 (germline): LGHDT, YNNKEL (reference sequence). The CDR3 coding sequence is TGTGCCAGCAGCCGCCTTGGGGACTACTCCTACGAGCAGTACTTC. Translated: CASSRLGDYSYEQYF.

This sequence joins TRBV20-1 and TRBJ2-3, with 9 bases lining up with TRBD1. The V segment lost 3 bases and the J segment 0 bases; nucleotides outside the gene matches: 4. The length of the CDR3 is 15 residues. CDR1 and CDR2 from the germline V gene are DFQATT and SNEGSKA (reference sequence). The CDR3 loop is CSASSGTGSTDTQYF. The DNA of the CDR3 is TGCAGTGCTAGTTCCGGGACAGGGAGCACAGATACGCAGTATTTT.

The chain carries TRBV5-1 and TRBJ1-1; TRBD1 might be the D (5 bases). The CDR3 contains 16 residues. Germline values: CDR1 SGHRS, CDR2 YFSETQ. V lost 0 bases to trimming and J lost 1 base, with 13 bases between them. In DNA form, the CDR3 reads TGCGCCAGCAGCTTGGCTGCGGGCGGGGCGAACACTGAAGCTTTCTTT. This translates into CASSLAAGGANTEAFF.

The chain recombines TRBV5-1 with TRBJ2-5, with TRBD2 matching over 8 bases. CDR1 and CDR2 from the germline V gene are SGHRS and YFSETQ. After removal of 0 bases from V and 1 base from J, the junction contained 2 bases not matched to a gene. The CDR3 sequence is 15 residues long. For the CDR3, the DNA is TGCGCCAGCAGCTTGGTCCTAGCGGGCCAAGAGACCCAGTACTTC. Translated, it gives CASSLVLAGQETQYF.

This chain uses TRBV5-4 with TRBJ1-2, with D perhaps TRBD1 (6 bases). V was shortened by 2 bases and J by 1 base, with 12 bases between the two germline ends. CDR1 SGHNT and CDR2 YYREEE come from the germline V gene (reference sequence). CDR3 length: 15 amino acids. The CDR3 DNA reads TGTGCCAGCAGCTTACAGGGAGGGGGTAACTATGGCTACACCTTC. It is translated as CASSLQGGGNYGYTF.

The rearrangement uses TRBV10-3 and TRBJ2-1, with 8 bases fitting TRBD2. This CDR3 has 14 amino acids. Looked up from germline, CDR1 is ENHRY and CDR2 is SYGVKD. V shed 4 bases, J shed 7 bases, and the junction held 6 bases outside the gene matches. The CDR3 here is CAISVAGGGNEQFF. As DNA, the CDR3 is TGTGCCATCAGTGTGGCGGGAGGAGGTAATGAGCAGTTCTTC.

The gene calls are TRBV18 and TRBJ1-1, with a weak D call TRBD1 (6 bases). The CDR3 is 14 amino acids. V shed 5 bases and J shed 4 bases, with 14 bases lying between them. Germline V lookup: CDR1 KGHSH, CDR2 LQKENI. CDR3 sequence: CASSRQEVITEAFF. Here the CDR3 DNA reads TGTGCCAGCTCAAGACAGGAGGTTATCACTGAAGCTTTCTTT.

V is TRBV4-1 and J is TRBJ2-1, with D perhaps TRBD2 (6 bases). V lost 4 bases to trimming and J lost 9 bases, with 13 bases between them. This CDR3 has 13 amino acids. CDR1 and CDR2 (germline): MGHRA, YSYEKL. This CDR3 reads CASSPGERGEQFF. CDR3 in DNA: TGCGCCAGCAGCCCGGGGGAGAGGGGTGAGCAGTTCTTC.

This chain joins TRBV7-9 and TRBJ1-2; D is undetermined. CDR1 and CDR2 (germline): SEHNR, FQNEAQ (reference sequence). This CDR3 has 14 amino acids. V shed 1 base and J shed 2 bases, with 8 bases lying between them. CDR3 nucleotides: TGTGCCAGCAGCTTAGGAAGAGCCAACTATGGCTACACCTTC. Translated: CASSLGRANYGYTF.

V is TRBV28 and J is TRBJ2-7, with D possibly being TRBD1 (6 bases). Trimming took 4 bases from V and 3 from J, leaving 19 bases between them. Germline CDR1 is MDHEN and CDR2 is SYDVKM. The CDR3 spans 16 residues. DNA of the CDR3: TGTGCCAGCAGTTCTCAGTGGGGGCCTTATTACTACGAGCAGTACTTC. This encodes CASSSQWGPYYYEQYF.